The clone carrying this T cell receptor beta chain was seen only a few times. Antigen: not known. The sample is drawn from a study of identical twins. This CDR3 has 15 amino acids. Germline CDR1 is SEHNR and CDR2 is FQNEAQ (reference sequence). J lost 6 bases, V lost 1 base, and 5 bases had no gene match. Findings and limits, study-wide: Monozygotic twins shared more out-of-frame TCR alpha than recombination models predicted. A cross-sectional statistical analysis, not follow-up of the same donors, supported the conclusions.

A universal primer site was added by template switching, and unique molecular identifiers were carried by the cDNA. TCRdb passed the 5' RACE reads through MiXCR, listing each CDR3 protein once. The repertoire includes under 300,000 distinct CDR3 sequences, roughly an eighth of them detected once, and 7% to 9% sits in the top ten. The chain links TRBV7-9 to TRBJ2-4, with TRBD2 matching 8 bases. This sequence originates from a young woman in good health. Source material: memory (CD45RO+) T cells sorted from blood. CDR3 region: CASSLDGGAGNIQYF. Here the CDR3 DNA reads TGTGCCAGCAGCTTAGACGGGGGGGCCGGAAACATTCAGTACTTC. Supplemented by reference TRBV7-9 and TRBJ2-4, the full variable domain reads DTGVSQNPRHKITKRGQNVTFRCDPISEHNRLYWYRQTLGQGPEFLTYFQNEAQLEKSRLLSDRFSAERPKGSFSTLEIQRTEQGDSAMYLCASSLDGGAGNIQYFGAGTRLSVL.